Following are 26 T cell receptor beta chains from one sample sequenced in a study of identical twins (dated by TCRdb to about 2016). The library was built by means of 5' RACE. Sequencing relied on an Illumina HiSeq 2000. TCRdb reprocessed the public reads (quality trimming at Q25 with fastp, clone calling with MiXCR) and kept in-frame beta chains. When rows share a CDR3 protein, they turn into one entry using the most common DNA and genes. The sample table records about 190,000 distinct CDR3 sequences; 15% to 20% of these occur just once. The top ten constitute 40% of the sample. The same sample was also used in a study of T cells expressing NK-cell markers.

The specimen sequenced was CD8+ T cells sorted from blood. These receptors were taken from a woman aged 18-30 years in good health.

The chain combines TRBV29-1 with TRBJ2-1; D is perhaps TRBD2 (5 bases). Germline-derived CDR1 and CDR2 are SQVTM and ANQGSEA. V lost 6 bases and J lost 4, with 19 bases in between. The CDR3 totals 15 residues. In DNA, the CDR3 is TGCAGCGTCGAGGTGGGGAGCCCGAGGTACAATGAGCAGTTCTTC. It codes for CSVEVGSPRYNEQFF.

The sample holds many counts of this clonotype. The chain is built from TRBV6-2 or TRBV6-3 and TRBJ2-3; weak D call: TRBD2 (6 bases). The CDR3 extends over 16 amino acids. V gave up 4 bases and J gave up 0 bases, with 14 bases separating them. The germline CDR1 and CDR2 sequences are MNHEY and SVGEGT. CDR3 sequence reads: CASSSLATPSTDTQYF. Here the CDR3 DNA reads TGTGCCAGCAGTTCCCTAGCGACACCTAGCACAGATACGCAGTATTTT.

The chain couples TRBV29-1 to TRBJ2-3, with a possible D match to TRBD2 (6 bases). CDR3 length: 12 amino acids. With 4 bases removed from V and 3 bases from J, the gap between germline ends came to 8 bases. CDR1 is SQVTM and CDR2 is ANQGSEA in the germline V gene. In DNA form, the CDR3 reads TGCAGCGTTGGAGGAGGGACAGATACGCAGTATTTT. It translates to CSVGGGTDTQYF.

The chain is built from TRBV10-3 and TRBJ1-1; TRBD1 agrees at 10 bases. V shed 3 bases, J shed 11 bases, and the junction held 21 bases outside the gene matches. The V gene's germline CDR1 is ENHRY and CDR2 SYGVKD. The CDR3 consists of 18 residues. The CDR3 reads CAISDTESRQGAGGRAFF. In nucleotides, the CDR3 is TGTGCCATCAGTGATACAGAATCGCGACAGGGGGCTGGGGGGCGCGCTTTCTTT.

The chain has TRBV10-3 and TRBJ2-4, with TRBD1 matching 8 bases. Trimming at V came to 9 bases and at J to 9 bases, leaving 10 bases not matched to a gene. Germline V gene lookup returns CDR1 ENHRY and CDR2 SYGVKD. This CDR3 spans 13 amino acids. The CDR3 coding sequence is TGTGCCATAAGGGGGCAGGGGGCTAGCATTCAGTACTTC. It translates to CAIRGQGASIQYF.

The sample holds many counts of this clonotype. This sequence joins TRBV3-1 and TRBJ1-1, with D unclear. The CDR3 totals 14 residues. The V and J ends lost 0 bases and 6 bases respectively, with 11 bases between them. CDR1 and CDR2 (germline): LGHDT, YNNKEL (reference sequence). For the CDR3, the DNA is TGTGCCAGCAGCCAAGAGTCTTTCTACGCTGAAGCTTTCTTT. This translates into CASSQESFYAEAFF.

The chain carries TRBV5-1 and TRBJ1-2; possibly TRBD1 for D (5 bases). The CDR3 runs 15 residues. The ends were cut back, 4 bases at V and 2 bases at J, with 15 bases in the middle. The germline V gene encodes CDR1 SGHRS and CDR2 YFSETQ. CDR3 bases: TGCGCCAGCAGCCCCCGCGAGGGGTACAACTATGGCTACACCTTC. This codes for CASSPREGYNYGYTF.

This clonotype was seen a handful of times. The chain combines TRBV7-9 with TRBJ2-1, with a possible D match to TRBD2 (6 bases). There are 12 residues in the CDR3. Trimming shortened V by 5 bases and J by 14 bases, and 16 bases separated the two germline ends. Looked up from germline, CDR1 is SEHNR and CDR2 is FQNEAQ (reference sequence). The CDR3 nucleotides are TGTGCCAGCAGCGGAGGGTCAGAGGAGGAGTTCTTC. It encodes CASSGGSEEEFF.

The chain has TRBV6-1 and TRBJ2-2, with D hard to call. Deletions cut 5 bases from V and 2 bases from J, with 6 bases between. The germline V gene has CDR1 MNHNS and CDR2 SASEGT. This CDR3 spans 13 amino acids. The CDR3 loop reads CASSQINTGELFF. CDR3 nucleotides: TGTGCCAGCAGTCAAATCAACACCGGGGAGCTGTTTTTT.

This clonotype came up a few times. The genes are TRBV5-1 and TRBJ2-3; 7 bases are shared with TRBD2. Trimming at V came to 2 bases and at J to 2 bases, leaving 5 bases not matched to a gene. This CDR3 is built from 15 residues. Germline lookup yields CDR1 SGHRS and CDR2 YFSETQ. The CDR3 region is CASSLVAGNTDTQYF. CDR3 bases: TGCGCCAGCAGCTTAGTAGCGGGTAACACAGATACGCAGTATTTT. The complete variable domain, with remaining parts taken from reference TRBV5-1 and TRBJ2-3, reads KAGVTQTPRYLIKTRGQQVTLSCSPISGHRSVSWYQQTPGQGLQFLFEYFSETQRNKGNFPGRFSGRQFSNSRSEMNVSTLELGDSALYLCASSLVAGNTDTQYFGPGTRLTVL.

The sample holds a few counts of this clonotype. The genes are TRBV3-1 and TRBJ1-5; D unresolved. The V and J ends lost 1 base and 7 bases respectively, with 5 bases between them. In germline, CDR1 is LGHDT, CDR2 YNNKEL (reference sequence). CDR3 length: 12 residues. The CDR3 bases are TGTGCCAGCAGCCAAGGTTACCAGCCCCAGCATTTT. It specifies CASSQGYQPQHF.

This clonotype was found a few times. CDR3 sequence (DNA): TGTGCCAGCAGCTCGTCTTCTCAGGGAGGAAAGACAGATACGCAGTATTTT. Translated: CASSSSSQGGKTDTQYF. The chain uses TRBV7-9 and TRBJ2-3; a possible D gene is TRBD2 (6 bases). Per germline, CDR1 SEHNR and CDR2 FQNEAQ (reference sequence). The CDR3 totals 17 residues. Deletions cut 4 bases from V and 3 bases from J, with 20 bases between. Full variable domain (rest looked up from reference TRBV7-9 and TRBJ2-3): DTGVSQNPRHKITKRGQNVTFRCDPISEHNRLYWYRQTLGQGPEFLTYFQNEAQLEKSRLLSDRFSAERPKGSFSTLEIQRTEQGDSAMYLCASSSSSQGGKTDTQYFGPGTRLTVL.

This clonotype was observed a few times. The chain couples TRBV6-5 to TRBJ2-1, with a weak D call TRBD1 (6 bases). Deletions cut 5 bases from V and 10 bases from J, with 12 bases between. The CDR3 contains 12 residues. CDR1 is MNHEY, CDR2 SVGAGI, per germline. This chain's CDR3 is CASSLQGTEQFF. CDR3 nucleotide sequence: TGTGCCAGCAGTCTCCAGGGGACCGAGCAGTTCTTC.

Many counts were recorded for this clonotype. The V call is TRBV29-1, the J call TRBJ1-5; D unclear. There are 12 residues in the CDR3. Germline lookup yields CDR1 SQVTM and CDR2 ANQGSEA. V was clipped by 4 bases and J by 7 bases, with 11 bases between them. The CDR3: CSVVDGGQPQHF. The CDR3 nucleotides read TGCAGCGTTGTAGATGGAGGCCAGCCCCAGCATTTT.

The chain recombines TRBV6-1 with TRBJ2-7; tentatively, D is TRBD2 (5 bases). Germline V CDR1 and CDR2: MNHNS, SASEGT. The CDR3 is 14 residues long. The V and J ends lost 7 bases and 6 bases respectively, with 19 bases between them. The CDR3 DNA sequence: TGTGCCAGCACTCTATATACGGGGTACGGCGAGCAGTACTTC. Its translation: CASTLYTGYGEQYF.

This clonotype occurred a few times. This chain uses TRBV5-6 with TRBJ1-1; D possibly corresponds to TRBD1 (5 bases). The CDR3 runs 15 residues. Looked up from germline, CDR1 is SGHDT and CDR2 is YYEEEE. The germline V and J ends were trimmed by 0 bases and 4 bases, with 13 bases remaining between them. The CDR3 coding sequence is TGTGCCAGCAGCTTGGGGCTTGGCGGGGGCACTGAAGCTTTCTTT. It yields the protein CASSLGLGGGTEAFF.

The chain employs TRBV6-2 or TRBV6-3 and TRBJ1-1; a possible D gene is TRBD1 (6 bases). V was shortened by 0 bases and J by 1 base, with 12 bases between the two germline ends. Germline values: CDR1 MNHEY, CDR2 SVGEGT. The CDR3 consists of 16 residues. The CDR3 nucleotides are TGTGCCAGCAGTTACTCAACGGGGGCGAAGAACACTGAAGCTTTCTTT. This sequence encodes CASSYSTGAKNTEAFF.

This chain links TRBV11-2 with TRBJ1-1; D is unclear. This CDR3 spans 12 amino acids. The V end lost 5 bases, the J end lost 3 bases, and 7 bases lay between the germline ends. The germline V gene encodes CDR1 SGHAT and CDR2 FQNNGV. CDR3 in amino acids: CASSDGDTEAFF. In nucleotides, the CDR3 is TGTGCCAGCAGCGATGGAGACACTGAAGCTTTCTTT. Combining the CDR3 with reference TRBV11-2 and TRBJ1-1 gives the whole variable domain EAGVAQSPRYKIIEKRQSVAFWCNPISGHATLYWYQQILGQGPKLLIQFQNNGVVDDSQLPKDRFSAERLKGVDSTLKIQPAKLEDSAVYLCASSDGDTEAFFGQGTRLTVV.

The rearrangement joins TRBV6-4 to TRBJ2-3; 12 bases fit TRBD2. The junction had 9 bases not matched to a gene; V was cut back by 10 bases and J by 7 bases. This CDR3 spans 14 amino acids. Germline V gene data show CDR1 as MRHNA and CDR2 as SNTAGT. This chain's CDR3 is CATRPSGRDYTQYF. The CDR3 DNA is TGTGCCACGCGACCTAGCGGGAGGGATTATACGCAGTATTTT.

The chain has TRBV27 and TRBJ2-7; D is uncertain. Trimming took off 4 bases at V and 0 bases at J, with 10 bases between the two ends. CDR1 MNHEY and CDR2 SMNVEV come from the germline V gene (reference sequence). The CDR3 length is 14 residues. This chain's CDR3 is CASSWSGSSYEQYF. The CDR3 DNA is TGTGCCAGCAGTTGGTCCGGAAGCTCCTACGAGCAGTACTTC.

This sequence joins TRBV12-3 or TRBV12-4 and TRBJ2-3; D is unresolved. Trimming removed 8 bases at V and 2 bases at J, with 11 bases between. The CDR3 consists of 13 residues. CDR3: CASLGVDTDTQYF. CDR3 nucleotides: TGTGCCAGCCTAGGAGTTGACACAGATACGCAGTATTTT.

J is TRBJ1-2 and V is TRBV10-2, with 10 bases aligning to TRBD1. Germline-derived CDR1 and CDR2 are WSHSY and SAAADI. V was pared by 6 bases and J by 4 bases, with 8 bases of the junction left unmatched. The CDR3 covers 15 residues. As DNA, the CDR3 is TGCGCCAGCAGGGCCGGGACAGGGGCTATCTATGGCTACACCTTC. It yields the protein CASRAGTGAIYGYTF.

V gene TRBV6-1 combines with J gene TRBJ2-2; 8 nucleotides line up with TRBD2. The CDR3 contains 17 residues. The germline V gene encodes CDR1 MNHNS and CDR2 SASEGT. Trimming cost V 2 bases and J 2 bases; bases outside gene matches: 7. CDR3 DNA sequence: TGTGCCAGCAGTGAATACCTAGCGGGTCCTAACACCGGGGAGCTGTTTTTT. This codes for CASSEYLAGPNTGELFF.

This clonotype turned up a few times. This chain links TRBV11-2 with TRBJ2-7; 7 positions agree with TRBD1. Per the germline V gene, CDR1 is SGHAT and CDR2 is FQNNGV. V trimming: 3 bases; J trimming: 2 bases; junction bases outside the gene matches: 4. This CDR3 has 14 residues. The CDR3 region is CASSFSGTAYEQYF. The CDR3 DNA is TGTGCCAGCAGCTTTTCCGGGACAGCCTACGAGCAGTACTTC.

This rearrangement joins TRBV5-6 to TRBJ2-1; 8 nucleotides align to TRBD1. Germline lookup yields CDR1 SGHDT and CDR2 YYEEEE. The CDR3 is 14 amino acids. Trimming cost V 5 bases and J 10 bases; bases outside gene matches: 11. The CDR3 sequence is CASSFGQGVKEQFF. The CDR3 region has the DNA TGTGCCAGCAGTTTTGGACAGGGAGTAAAGGAGCAGTTCTTC. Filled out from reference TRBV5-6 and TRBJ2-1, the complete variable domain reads DAGVTQSPTHLIKTRGQQVTLRCSPKSGHDTVSWYQQALGQGPQFIFQYYEEEERQRGNFPDRFSGHQFPNYSSELNVNALLLGDSALYLCASSFGQGVKEQFFGPGTRLTVL.

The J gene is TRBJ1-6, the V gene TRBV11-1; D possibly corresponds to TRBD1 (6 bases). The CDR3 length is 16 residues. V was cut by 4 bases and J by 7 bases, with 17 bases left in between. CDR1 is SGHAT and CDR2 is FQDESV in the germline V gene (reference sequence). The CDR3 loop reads CASSSPMDSGNSPLHF. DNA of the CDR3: TGTGCCAGCAGCTCGCCGATGGACAGTGGCAATTCACCCCTCCACTTT.